These T cell receptor beta chains were read from a single sample in a study of T-cell reconstitution after alpha-beta-depleted transplantation in children. MiXCR, run by TCRdb on the PCR reads, gives a single entry per CDR3 protein. Among 250,000 or so distinct CDR3 sequences, roughly 25% were seen once, and the ten largest hold about 5%. Here the sequenced sample was PBMCs, mostly from graft donor cells, taken 360 days after TCRalphabeta/CD19-depleted stem cell transplant. All receptors come from a female patient aged 2-15 years who had a stem cell transplant for congenital amegakaryocytic thrombocytopenia, so the T cells may come from the graft donor. The CDR3 runs from the conserved cysteine through the conserved F or W. The D gene is left open where the match is weak. Part of the rows lack a size; the others show once, few, many or a class for expanded clones.

clone size	D gene	V gene	J gene	CDR3 DNA	CDR3 protein
-	TRBD1	TRBV5-1	TRBJ1-2	TGCGCCAGCAGCTTGGGGCATGGCAGGGGGCGTTCGGCTGACTATGGCTACACCTTC	CASSLGHGRGRSADYGYTF
few	TRBD2	TRBV29-1	TRBJ2-3	TGCAGCGTCCGGACTAGCGGGGGCCTCGGGGGTACGCAGTATTTT	CSVRTSGGLGGTQYF
many	-	TRBV3-1	TRBJ2-5	TGTGCCAGCAGCCAAGATTTTCGTGGGTTCGAGACCCAGTACTTC	CASSQDFRGFETQYF
few	TRBD2	TRBV20-1	TRBJ2-3	TGCAGTGCGGGAGCGGGGGGCACAGATACGCAGTATTTT	CSAGAGGTDTQYF
few	TRBD1	TRBV5-6	TRBJ1-6	TGTGCCACCTCAGGGGGGCTGGAGAATTCACCCCTCCACTTT	CATSGGLENSPLHF
-	-	TRBV29-1	TRBJ2-3	TGCAGCGTTCCCTATCCGGGACTCCTCATAGGTACGCAGTATTTT	CSVPYPGLLIGTQYF
-	-	TRBV12-3/TRBV12-4	TRBJ2-5	TGTGCCAGCAGTTTTGCGGCAGGAAAGGTTGGGACCCAGTACTTC	CASSFAAGKVGTQYF
-	-	TRBV11-2	TRBJ2-1	TGTGCCAGCAGCTTCTCCTACTCCTACAATGAGCAGTTCTTC	CASSFSYSYNEQFF
-	TRBD1	TRBV6-1	TRBJ1-2	TGTGCCAGCAGACCAGGACAGGGAGCCTATGGCTACACCTTC	CASRPGQGAYGYTF
few	-	TRBV20-1	TRBJ2-1	TGCAGTGCTAGGGGGGGCAGGGTCGCAAACAATGAGCAGTTCTTC	CSARGGRVANNEQFF
-	TRBD2	TRBV4-2	TRBJ2-1	TGTGCCAGCAGCCAACGGCTTAAACTAGCGGGGAACAATGAGCAGTTCTTC	CASSQRLKLAGNNEQFF
-	-	TRBV7-2	TRBJ2-1	TGTGCCAGCAGTTTCGGACTCAGCGCCTACAATGAGCAGTTCTTC	CASSFGLSAYNEQFF
-	-	TRBV29-1	TRBJ2-1	TGCAGCGTTTCCCCAAGGTACAATGAGCAGTTCTTC	CSVSPRYNEQFF
few	TRBD1	TRBV4-1	TRBJ1-4	TGCGCCAGCAGCCTACACTTCGGACAGGGTGATGAAAAACTGTTTTTT	CASSLHFGQGDEKLFF
few	-	TRBV4-1	TRBJ2-5	TGCGCCAGCAGCCAAGAAGTGATCCACAGTCCCGAGACCCAGTACTTC	CASSQEVIHSPETQYF
-	TRBD2	TRBV6-1	TRBJ2-2	TGTGCCAGCAGTGCAAGACTAGCGGGGGGCGGGACCGGGGAGCTGTTTTTT	CASSARLAGGGTGELFF
-	-	TRBV28	TRBJ1-1	TGTGCCAGCAGTTTATACCGGGTTATGAACACTGAAGCTTTCTTT	CASSLYRVMNTEAFF
few	TRBD1	TRBV6-5	TRBJ1-2	TGTGCCAGCAGTTACATTAAGGGACAGGGAGTCTACTATGGCTACACCTTC	CASSYIKGQGVYYGYTF
-	-	TRBV28	TRBJ2-3	TGTGCCAGCAGCGGACGCCCGGCCACAGATACGCAGTATTTT	CASSGRPATDTQYF
-	-	TRBV18	TRBJ2-3	TGTGCCAGCTCGACAGGTTTTCCGACAGATACGCAGTATTTT	CASSTGFPTDTQYF
-	TRBD2	TRBV4-1	TRBJ2-1	TGCGCCAGCACCAACAGACTAGCGGCCCAGAGAAGTGAGCAGTTCTTC	CASTNRLAAQRSEQFF
-	-	TRBV6-1	TRBJ1-1	TGTGCCAGCAGGAATCCGGGACCGATAAAACGAGGTAACACTGAAGCTTTCTTT	CASRNPGPIKRGNTEAFF
-	-	TRBV28	TRBJ2-5	TGTGCCAGCAGTTTATGGGGGGGCCAAGAGACCCAGTACTTC	CASSLWGGQETQYF
few	-	TRBV7-6	TRBJ2-5	TGTGCCAGCAGCTTAGCGTTCGGCAGAGATCAAGAGACCCAGTACTTC	CASSLAFGRDQETQYF
-	TRBD2	TRBV20-1	TRBJ2-1	TGCAGTGCCCATGGGACTAGCGGGATTTACAATGAGCAGTTCTTC	CSAHGTSGIYNEQFF
-	-	TRBV25-1	TRBJ2-7	TGTGCCAGCAGTCCTTGGGGGGGGCTCGAGCAGTACTTC	CASSPWGGLEQYF
few	TRBD1	TRBV6-5	TRBJ2-1	TGTGCCAGCAGTTACGGGAGCAGGGGGCTGATAAATGAGCAGTTCTTC	CASSYGSRGLINEQFF
few	-	TRBV7-9	TRBJ2-1	TGTGCCAGCAGCTATTTAGGGGGATCCTACAATGAGCAGTTCTTC	CASSYLGGSYNEQFF
few	-	TRBV20-1	TRBJ2-5	TGCAGTGCTTACGGACAACTCCAAGAGACCCAGTACTTC	CSAYGQLQETQYF
few	-	TRBV10-3	TRBJ2-1	TGTGCCATCAGTGCCGGAGGTTCATCCTACAATGAGCAGTTCTTC	CAISAGGSSYNEQFF
medium-sized	-	TRBV15	TRBJ2-3	TGTGCCACCAGCAGAGTAGGAGGGACAGATACGCAGTATTTT	CATSRVGGTDTQYF
few	-	TRBV6-6	TRBJ1-4	TGTGCCAGCAGTCACGGGGCGGAAAAACTGTTTTTT	CASSHGAEKLFF
-	TRBD1	TRBV7-9	TRBJ2-5	TGTGCCAGCAGCACCAACGACAGGGTCGAAGAGACCCAGTACTTC	CASSTNDRVEETQYF
-	TRBD1	TRBV2	TRBJ1-1	TGTGCCCCCAGCGGGACAGGGGTTGGTGGCACTGAAGCTTTCTTT	CAPSGTGVGGTEAFF
few	-	TRBV6-2/TRBV6-3	TRBJ2-1	TGTGCCAGCAGTCTCCCGTTCTATGAGCAGTTCTTC	CASSLPFYEQFF
-	-	TRBV28	TRBJ2-5	TGTGCCAGCAGTTTTGGTGGGAGCTCTAGAGAGACCCAGTACTTC	CASSFGGSSRETQYF
few	-	TRBV19	TRBJ1-5	TGTGCCAGTAGTGTCCCGGGACATTCTAATAGCAATCAGCCCCAGCATTTT	CASSVPGHSNSNQPQHF
few	TRBD1	TRBV5-1	TRBJ1-1	TGCGCCAGCAGCTTGGAACCGGGACAGGGCTACCTTGAAGCTTTCTTT	CASSLEPGQGYLEAFF
-	-	TRBV7-8	TRBJ2-7	TGTGCCAGCAGCTTAGACGGCAAGTCCTATGAGCAGTACTTC	CASSLDGKSYEQYF
-	-	TRBV20-1	TRBJ1-1	TGCAGTGCAGCGGGCCAGGGGAAGATATTGGTCAACACTGAAGCTTTCTTT	CSAAGQGKILVNTEAFF